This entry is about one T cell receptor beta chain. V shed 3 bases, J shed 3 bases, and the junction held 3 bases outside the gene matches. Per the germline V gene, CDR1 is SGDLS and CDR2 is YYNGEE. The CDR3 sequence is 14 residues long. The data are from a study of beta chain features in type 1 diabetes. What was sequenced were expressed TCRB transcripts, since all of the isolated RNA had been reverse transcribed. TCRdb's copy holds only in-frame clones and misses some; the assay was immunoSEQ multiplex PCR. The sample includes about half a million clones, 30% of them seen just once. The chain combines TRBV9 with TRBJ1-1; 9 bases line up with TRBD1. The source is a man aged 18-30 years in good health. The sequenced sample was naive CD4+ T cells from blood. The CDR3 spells CASSAGQGYTEAFF. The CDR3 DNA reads TGTGCCAGCAGCGCCGGACAGGGGTACACTGAAGCTTTCTTT.